This T cell receptor (beta chain) comes out of a study of Graves' ophthalmopathy and Graves' hyperthyroidism. Study-level information: Peripheral blood (taken before any treatment) was collected at initial diagnosis. Study conclusions and caveats: With 70.59% sensitivity and roughly 72% specificity, the model predicted ophthalmopathy progression.

The PBMC fraction was derived from around 9.5 ml of fresh peripheral blood. Germline CDR1 reads SGDLS; CDR2 reads YYNGEE. V lost 5 bases to trimming and J lost 2 bases, with 11 bases between them. The CDR3 totals 13 residues. As regards this clonotype: The antigen is not known.

RNA transcripts served as template for amplifying TCR beta CDR3 sequences. HTBI primers were employed in first-round RT-PCR, then a second-round multiplex PCR followed. TCRdb processed the multiplex PCR reads anew with MiXCR; each CDR3 protein has one entry. The table records around 660,000 distinct CDR3 sequences, under 50% of them present only once. The receptor comes from an adult man with Graves' ophthalmopathy. Sequencing was carried out using peripheral blood. V gene TRBV9 combines with J gene TRBJ2-7, with D possibly TRBD2 on 5 matching bases. The CDR3 here is CASSSSGTYEQYF. CDR3 in DNA: TGTGCCAGCAGTTCGTCGGGGACCTACGAGCAGTACTTC. The complete variable domain, with remaining parts taken from reference TRBV9 and TRBJ2-7, reads DSGVTQTPKHLITATGQRVTLRCSPRSGDLSVYWYQQSLDQGLQFLIQYYNGEERAKGNILERFSAQQFPDLHSELNLSSLELGDSALYFCASSSSGTYEQYFGPGTRLTVT.